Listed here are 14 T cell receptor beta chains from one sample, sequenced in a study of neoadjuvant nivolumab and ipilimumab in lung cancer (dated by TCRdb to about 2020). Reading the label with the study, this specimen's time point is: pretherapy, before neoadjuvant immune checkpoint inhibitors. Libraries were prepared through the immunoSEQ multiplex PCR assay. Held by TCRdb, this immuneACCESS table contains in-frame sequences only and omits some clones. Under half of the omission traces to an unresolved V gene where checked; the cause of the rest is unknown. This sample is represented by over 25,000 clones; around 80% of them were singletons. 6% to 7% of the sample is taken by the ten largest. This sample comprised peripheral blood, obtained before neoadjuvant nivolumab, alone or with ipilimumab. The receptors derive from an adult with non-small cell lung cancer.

In DNA, the CDR3 is TGTGCCAGCAGCTTGATCGAGGGTTCACCCCTCCACTTT. Its protein is CASSLIEGSPLHF. The chain couples TRBV7-9 to TRBJ1-6; D not certain. There are 13 residues in the CDR3. Germline V CDR1 and CDR2: SEHNR, FQNEAQ (reference sequence). Trimming pared 3 bases from V and 9 bases from J, leaving 9 bases between.

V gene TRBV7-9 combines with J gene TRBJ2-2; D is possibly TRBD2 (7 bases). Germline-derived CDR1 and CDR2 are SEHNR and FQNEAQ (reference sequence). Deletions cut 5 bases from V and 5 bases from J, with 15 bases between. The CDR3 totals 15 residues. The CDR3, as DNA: TGTGCCAGCAGCCCAGGGAGGGGGAGAACCGGGGAGCTGTTTTTT. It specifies CASSPGRGRTGELFF.

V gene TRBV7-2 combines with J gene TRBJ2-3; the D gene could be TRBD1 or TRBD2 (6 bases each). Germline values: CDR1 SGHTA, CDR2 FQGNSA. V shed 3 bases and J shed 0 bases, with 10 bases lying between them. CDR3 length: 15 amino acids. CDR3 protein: CASSFRGLSTDTQYF. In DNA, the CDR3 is TGTGCCAGCAGCTTTCGGGGGCTGAGCACAGATACGCAGTATTTT.

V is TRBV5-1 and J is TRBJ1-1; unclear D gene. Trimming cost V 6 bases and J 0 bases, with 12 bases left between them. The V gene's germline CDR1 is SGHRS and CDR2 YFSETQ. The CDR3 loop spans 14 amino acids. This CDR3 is CASNPGDMNTEAFF. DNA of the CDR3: TGCGCCAGCAACCCGGGAGACATGAACACTGAAGCTTTCTTT. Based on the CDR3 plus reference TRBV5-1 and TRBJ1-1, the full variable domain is KAGVTQTPRYLIKTRGQQVTLSCSPISGHRSVSWYQQTPGQGLQFLFEYFSETQRNKGNFPGRFSGRQFSNSRSEMNVSTLELGDSALYLCASNPGDMNTEAFFGQGTRLTVV.

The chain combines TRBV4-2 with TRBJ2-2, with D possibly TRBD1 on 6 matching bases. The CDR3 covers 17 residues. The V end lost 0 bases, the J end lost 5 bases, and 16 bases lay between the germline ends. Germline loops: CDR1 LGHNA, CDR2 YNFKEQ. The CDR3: CASSQEPDRMGTGELFF. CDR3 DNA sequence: TGTGCCAGCAGCCAAGAGCCCGACAGGATGGGGACCGGGGAGCTGTTTTTT.

CDR3 region: CASSWTGGGSSYNEQFF. In DNA, the CDR3 is TGTGCCAGCAGCTGGACAGGGGGCGGCAGCTCCTACAATGAGCAGTTCTTC. The V call is TRBV11-2, the J call TRBJ2-1; TRBD1 aligns across 11 bases. Germline values: CDR1 SGHAT, CDR2 FQNNGV. CDR3 length equals 17 residues. With V trimmed by 4 bases and J by 0 bases, 5 bases remained unmatched. Based on the CDR3 plus reference TRBV11-2 and TRBJ2-1, the full variable domain is EAGVAQSPRYKIIEKRQSVAFWCNPISGHATLYWYQQILGQGPKLLIQFQNNGVVDDSQLPKDRFSAERLKGVDSTLKIQPAKLEDSAVYLCASSWTGGGSSYNEQFFGPGTRLTVL.

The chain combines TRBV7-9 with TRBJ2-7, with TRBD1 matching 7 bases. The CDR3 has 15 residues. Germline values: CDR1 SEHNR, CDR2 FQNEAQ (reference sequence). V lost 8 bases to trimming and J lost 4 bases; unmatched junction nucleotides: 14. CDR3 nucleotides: TGTGCCAGCTGCCCCGGGACAGCCAGGTTATACGAGCAGTACTTC. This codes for CASCPGTARLYEQYF. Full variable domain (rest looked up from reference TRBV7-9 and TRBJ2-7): DTGVSQNPRHKITKRGQNVTFRCDPISEHNRLYWYRQTLGQGPEFLTYFQNEAQLEKSRLLSDRFSAERPKGSFSTLEIQRTEQGDSAMYLCASCPGTARLYEQYFGPGTRLTVT.

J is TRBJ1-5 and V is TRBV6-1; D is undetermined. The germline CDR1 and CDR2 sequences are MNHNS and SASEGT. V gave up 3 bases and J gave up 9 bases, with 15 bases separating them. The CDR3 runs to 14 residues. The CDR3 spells CASSDPSFFPPQHF. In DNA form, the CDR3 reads TGTGCCAGCAGTGACCCCTCCTTCTTCCCGCCCCAGCATTTT.

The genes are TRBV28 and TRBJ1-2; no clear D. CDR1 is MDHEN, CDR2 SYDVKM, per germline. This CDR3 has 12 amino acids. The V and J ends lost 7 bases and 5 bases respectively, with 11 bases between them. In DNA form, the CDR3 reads TGTGCCAGCACCTTAGTGGGGTATGGCTACACCTTC. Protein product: CASTLVGYGYTF.

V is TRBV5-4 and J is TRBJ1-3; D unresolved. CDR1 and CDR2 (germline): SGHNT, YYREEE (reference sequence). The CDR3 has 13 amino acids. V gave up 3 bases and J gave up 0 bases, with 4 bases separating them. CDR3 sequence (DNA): TGTGCCAGCAGCTACCGCTCTGGAAACACCATATATTTT. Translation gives CASSYRSGNTIYF.

As DNA, the CDR3 is TGCACCAGCAGCCAAGATAAAGGACAGGAAAACACCGGGGAGCTGTTTTTT. Protein product: CTSSQDKGQENTGELFF. The chain has TRBV1 and TRBJ2-2; TRBD1 is taken as the D call from the table, unchecked against the DNA. TRBV1 is termed a pseudogene. The CDR3 covers 17 residues.

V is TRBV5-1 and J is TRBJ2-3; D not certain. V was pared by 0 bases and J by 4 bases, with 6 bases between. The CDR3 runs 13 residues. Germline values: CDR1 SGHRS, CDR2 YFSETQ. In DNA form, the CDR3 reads TGCGCCAGCAGCTTGGCTACCGCAGATACGCAGTATTTT. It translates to CASSLATADTQYF.

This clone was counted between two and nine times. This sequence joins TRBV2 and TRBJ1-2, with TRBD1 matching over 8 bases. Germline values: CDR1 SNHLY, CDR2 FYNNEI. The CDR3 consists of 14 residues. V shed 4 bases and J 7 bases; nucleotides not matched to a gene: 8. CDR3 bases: TGTGCCAGCAGTGTGGTTTCAGGGGGCTTTGGCTACACCTTC. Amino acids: CASSVVSGGFGYTF.

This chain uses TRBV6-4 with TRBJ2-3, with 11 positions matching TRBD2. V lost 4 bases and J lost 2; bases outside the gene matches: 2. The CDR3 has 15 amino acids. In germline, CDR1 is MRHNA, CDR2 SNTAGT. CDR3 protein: CASSASGGPTDTQYF. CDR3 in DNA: TGTGCCAGCAGTGCTAGCGGGGGGCCCACAGATACGCAGTATTTT.